This T cell receptor (beta chain) was recovered during a study of T cell repertoires in cytomegalovirus infection. The overall study: As its CMV epitopes, the study selected recently identified HLA-C-restricted and well-studied HLA-B-restricted targets. Matching HLA type, along with CMV infection, was indicated by public TCR beta signatures. The study, taken as a whole, reports: The ex vivo response was dominated by HLA-C-restricted CMV-specific TCR beta clonotypes.

This clonotype was recorded a few times. Its antigen remains unidentified. Via MiXCR, TCRdb re-called the reads, giving one row per CDR3 protein. The sample gives approximately 990,000 distinct CDR3 sequences, around 29% of which show up once; more than 13% is in the top ten. The clonotype was recovered from a human donor in good health (CMV status not recorded). Some clones in this sample may be carry-over from other donors' samples. The input for sequencing was cultured CD8+ T cells from PBMCs, taken from culture after CMV antigen stimulation.

The CDR3 coding sequence is TGTGCCAGCAGTTACGGACAGGTCTTGGAGCAGTACGTC. Protein: CASSYGQVLEQYV. The chain employs TRBV6-2 or TRBV6-3 and TRBJ2-7, with 7 bases lining up with TRBD1. Germline CDR1 is MNHEY and CDR2 is SVGEGT. There are 13 residues in the CDR3. J gave up 7 bases and V 2 bases, and 5 bases lay outside the gene matches.